A selection of T cell receptor beta chains follows, all from one sample in a study of long-term antiretroviral therapy in people with HIV. Repertoires were generated with immunoSEQ multiplex PCR, while TCRdb's copy carries only in-frame clones and drops some. Of approximately 33,000 clones listed, 80% to 90% are singletons. Source: unsorted PBMCs, taken 0.8 years before starting antiretroviral therapy. These TCRs come from a man in his late teens or twenties with HIV. The CDR3 runs from the conserved cysteine through the conserved F or W. Fields, in order: J gene, V gene, clone size, D gene, CDR3 length, CDR3 protein, CDR3 DNA. A D gene is named only where the DNA matches it firmly. A row's size may be missing; if present it is once, few, many or a size class.

>TRBJ2-2|TRBV28|.|TRBD1|16
CASSNGGTGYTGELFF
TGTGCCAGCTCCAACGGGGGGACAGGGTACACCGGGGAGCTGTTTTTT
>TRBJ2-1|TRBV19|.|.|15
CASTQEAPSYNEQFF
TGTGCCAGTACCCAGGAGGCCCCCTCCTACAATGAGCAGTTCTTC
>TRBJ2-1|TRBV30|.|.|14
CAWSAKVAYNEQFF
TGTGCCTGGAGTGCCAAGGTAGCTTACAATGAGCAGTTCTTC
>TRBJ1-2|TRBV2|.|.|14
CASGTDRSNYGYTF
TGTGCCAGCGGTACAGATCGTTCTAACTATGGCTACACCTTC
>TRBJ1-5|TRBV28|few|.|12
CASRGTNQPQHF
TGTGCCAGCAGAGGGACCAATCAGCCCCAGCATTTT
>TRBJ2-2|TRBV4-3|.|.|13
CASSQAGTGELFF
TGCGCCAGCAGCCAAGCGGGGACCGGGGAGCTGTTTTTT
>TRBJ2-2|TRBV28|.|.|16
CASRSGDGSLTGELFF
TGTGCCAGCAGATCTGGGGACGGAAGCCTCACCGGGGAGCTGTTTTTT
>TRBJ2-1|TRBV5-5|.|TRBD2|15
CASSFQTSGANEQFF
TGTGCCAGCAGCTTTCAGACTAGCGGGGCGAATGAGCAGTTCTTC
>TRBJ1-2|TRBV7-9|.|.|15
CASSLGPAGNYGYTF
TGTGCCAGCAGCTTAGGTCCGGCAGGGAACTATGGCTACACCTTC
>TRBJ1-6|TRBV5-1|.|.|14
CASSLVGDDSPLHF
TGCGCCAGCAGCTTGGTAGGGGATGATTCACCCCTCCACTTT
>TRBJ2-2|TRBV19|.|.|13
CAVQTSGTGELFF
TGTGCCGTCCAAACCTCGGGCACCGGGGAGCTGTTTTTT
>TRBJ2-1|TRBV10-3|.|TRBD2|20
CAISELLPGLAGGDDNEQFF
TGTGCCATCAGTGAACTTCTCCCGGGACTAGCGGGGGGCGACGACAATGAGCAGTTCTTC
>TRBJ1-6|TRBV5-1|few|.|18
CASSARPDGPRTNSPLHF
TGCGCCAGCAGCGCAAGACCCGATGGGCCCCGAACCAATTCACCCCTCCACTTT
>TRBJ1-2|TRBV9|few|TRBD1|14
CASSFDRGPYGYTF
TGTGCCAGCAGCTTCGACAGGGGCCCCTATGGCTACACCTTC
>TRBJ2-2|TRBV18|.|.|14
CASSTTLRTGELFF
TGTGCCAGCTCCACCACATTACGGACCGGGGAGCTGTTTTTT
>TRBJ2-6|TRBV7-9|once|.|14
CASTRGAGANVLTF
TGTGCCAGCACTAGGGGAGCTGGGGCCAACGTCCTGACTTTC
>TRBJ1-5|TRBV30|.|.|14
CAWSQRYSNQPQHF
TGTGCCTGGAGTCAAAGATATAGCAATCAGCCCCAGCATTTT
>TRBJ2-1|TRBV4-3|.|TRBD1|16
CASSRQDRGRGNEQFF
TGCGCCAGCAGCCGCCAAGACAGGGGACGAGGTAATGAGCAGTTCTTC
>TRBJ2-5|TRBV5-6|.|.|16
CASTSEWTAVAETQYF
TGTGCCAGCACCTCCGAGTGGACGGCGGTGGCAGAGACCCAGTACTTC
>TRBJ1-4|TRBV19|.|.|15
CASRPLGQTNEKLFF
TGTGCCAGTCGCCCTCTCGGACAGACTAATGAAAAACTGTTTTTT
>TRBJ1-1|TRBV29-1|.|TRBD1|13
CSVKLGQGTGAFF
TGCAGCGTTAAATTAGGACAGGGAACGGGAGCTTTCTTT
>TRBJ1-1|TRBV28|.|.|13
CASSLPRGTEAFF
TGTGCCAGCAGTTTACCGAGGGGCACTGAAGCTTTCTTT
>TRBJ2-7|TRBV11-1|once|.|15
CASSLSRTAPYEQYF
TGTGCCAGCAGTCTTAGCCGGACAGCGCCCTACGAGCAGTACTTC
>TRBJ1-5|TRBV27|.|.|14
CATKGGVGNQPQHF
TGTGCCACCAAGGGAGGAGTCGGCAATCAGCCCCAGCATTTT
>TRBJ2-1|TRBV7-9|.|.|12
CASRPAYNEQFF
TGTGCCAGCAGGCCCGCCTACAATGAGCAGTTCTTC
>TRBJ2-3|TRBV29-1|.|.|14
CSVRVGLLTDTQYF
TGCAGCGTCCGAGTAGGACTCCTAACGGATACGCAGTATTTT
>TRBJ1-2|TRBV5-4|.|.|13
CASSLLPNYGYTF
TGTGCCAGCAGCCTGCTACCTAACTATGGCTACACCTTC
>TRBJ1-1|TRBV29-1|.|.|11
CSAALNTEAFF
TGCAGCGCTGCCCTGAACACTGAAGCTTTCTTT
>TRBJ1-4|TRBV5-6|once|.|12
CASSSPTEKLFF
TGTGCCAGCAGCTCTCCAACGGAAAAACTGTTTTTT